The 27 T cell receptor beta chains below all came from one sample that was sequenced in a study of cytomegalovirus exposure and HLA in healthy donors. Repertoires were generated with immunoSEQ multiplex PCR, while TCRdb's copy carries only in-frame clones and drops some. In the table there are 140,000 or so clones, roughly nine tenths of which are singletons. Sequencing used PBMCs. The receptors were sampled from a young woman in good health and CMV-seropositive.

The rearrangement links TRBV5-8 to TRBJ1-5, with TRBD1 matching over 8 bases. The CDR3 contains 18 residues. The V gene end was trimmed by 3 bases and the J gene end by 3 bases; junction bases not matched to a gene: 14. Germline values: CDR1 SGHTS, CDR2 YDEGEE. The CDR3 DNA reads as TGTGCCAGCAGCTATGGACAGGGCATCCCCTTTACCAATCAGCCCCAGCATTTT. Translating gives CASSYGQGIPFTNQPQHF.

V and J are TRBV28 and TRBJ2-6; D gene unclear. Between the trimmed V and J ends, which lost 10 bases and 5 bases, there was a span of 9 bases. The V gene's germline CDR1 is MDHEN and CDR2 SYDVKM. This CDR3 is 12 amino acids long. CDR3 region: CATYRWANVLTF. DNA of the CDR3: TGTGCCACCTACCGCTGGGCCAACGTCCTGACTTTC.

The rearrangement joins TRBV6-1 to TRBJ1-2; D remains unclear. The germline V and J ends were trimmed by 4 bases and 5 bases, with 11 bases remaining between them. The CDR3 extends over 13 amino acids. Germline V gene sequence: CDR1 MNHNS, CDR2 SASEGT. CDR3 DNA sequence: TGTGCCAGCAGTGTTAGATCAATTTATGGCTACACCTTC. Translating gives CASSVRSIYGYTF.

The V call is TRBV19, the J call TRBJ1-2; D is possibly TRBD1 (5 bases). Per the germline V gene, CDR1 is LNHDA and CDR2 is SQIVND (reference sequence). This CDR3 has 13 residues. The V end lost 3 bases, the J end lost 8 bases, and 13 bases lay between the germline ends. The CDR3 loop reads CASSIRVMGGYTF. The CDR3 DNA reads TGTGCCAGTAGTATCAGGGTCATGGGCGGCTACACCTTC.

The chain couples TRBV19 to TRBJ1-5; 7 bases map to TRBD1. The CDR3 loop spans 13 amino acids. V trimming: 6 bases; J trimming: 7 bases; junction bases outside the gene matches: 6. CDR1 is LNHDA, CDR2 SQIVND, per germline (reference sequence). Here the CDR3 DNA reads TGTGCCAGTAGGGAACAGGGGAGACAGCCCCAGCATTTT. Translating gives CASREQGRQPQHF.

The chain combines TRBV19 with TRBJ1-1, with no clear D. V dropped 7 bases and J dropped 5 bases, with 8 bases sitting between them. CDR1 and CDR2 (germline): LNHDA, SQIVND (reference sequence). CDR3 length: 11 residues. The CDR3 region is CASTRRTEAFF. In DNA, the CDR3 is TGTGCCAGTACTCGCCGGACTGAAGCTTTCTTT.

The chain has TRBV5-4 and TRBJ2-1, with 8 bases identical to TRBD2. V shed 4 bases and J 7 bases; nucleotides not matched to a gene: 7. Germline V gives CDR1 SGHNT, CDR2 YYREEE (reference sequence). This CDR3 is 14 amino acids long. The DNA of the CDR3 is TGTGCCAGCAGCGGGTCGGGGGGGCGAAATGAGCAGTTCTTC. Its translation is CASSGSGGRNEQFF.

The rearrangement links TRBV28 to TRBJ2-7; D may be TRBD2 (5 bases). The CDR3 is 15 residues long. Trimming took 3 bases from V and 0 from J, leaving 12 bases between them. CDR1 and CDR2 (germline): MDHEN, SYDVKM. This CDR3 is CASSLEARSSYEQYF. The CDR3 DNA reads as TGTGCCAGCAGTTTGGAGGCCAGGAGCTCCTACGAGCAGTACTTC.

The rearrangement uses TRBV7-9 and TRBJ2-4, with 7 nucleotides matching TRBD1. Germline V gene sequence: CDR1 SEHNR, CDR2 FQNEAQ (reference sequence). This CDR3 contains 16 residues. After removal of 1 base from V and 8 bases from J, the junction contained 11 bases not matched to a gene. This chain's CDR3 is CASSLETGLPVDIQYF. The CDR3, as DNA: TGTGCCAGCAGCTTAGAGACAGGGCTGCCAGTGGACATTCAGTACTTC.

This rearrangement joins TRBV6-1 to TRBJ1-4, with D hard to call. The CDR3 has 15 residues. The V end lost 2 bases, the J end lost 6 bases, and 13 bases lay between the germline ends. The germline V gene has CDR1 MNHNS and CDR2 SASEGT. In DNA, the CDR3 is TGTGCCAGCAGTGAACGAAGGGAGACCTATGAAAAACTGTTTTTT. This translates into CASSERRETYEKLFF.

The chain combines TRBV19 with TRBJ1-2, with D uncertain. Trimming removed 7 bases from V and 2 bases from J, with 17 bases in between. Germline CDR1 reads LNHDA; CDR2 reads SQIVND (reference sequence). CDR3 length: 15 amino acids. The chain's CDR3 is CASKDGGLTNYGYTF. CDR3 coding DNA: TGTGCCAGTAAGGATGGAGGGTTAACAAACTATGGCTACACCTTC.

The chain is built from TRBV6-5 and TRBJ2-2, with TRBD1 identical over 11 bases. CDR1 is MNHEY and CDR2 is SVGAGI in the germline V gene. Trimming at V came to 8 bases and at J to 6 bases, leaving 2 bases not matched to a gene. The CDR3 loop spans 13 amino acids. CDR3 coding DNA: TGTGCCAGCTGGACAGGGGGCGCCGGGGAGCTGTTTTTT. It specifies CASWTGGAGELFF.

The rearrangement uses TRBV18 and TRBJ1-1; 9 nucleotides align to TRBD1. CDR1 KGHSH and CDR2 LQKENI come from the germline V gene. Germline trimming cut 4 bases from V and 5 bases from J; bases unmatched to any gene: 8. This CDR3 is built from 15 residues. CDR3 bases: TGTGCCAGCTCACGAACGACAGGGGGTTGGACTGAAGCTTTCTTT. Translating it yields CASSRTTGGWTEAFF.

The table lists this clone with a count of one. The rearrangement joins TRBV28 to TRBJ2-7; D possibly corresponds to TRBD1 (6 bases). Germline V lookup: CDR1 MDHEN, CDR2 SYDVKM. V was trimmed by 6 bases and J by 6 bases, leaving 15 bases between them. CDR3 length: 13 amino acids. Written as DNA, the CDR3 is TGTGCCAGCAGGGGGACAACCACCCCCGAGCAGTACTTC. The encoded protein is CASRGTTTPEQYF. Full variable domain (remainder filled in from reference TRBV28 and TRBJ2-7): DVKVTQSSRYLVKRTGEKVFLECVQDMDHENMFWYRQDPGLGLRLIYFSYDVKMKEKGDIPEGYSVSREKKERFSLILESASTNQTSMYLCASRGTTTPEQYFGPGTRLTVT.

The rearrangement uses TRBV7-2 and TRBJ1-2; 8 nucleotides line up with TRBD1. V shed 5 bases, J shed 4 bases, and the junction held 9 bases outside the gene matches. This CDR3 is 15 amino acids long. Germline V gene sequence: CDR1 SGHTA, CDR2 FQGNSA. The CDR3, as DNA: TGTGCCAGCAGCCTCCACGGAACAGGGGGCTATGGCTACACCTTC. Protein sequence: CASSLHGTGGYGYTF.

The CDR3 loop reads CASSPTRSGGAEQFF. The CDR3 region has the DNA TGTGCCAGCAGTCCTACCAGGAGCGGGGGGGCTGAGCAGTTCTTC. The chain carries TRBV28 and TRBJ2-1, with 10 bases matching TRBD2. V shed 5 bases and J 9 bases; nucleotides not matched to a gene: 10. The germline V gene encodes CDR1 MDHEN and CDR2 SYDVKM. This CDR3 region has 15 residues.

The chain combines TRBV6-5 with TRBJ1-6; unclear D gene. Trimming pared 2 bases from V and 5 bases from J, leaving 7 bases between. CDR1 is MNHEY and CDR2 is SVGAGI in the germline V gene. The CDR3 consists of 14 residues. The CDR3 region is CASSYGQNNSPLHF. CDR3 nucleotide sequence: TGTGCCAGCAGTTACGGCCAGAATAATTCACCCCTCCACTTT.

CDR3 bases: TGTGCCAGCAGCTTAGGCGGGAGCGGGGGGGCCGGTGGTACGCAGTATTTT. Residues: CASSLGGSGGAGGTQYF. The chain recombines TRBV11-3 with TRBJ2-3; 10 nucleotides match TRBD2. Trimming removed 1 base from V and 8 bases from J; junction bases left unmatched: 12. The CDR3 length is 17 residues. Germline V gives CDR1 SGHNT, CDR2 YENEEA.

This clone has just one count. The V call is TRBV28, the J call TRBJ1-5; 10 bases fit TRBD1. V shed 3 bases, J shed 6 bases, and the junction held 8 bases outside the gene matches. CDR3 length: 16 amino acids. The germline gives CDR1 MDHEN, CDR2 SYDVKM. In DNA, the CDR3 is TGTGCCAGCAGTTTGACAAGGACAGGGGGTGGTCAGCCCCAGCATTTT. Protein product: CASSLTRTGGGQPQHF. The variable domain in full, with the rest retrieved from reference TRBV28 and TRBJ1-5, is DVKVTQSSRYLVKRTGEKVFLECVQDMDHENMFWYRQDPGLGLRLIYFSYDVKMKEKGDIPEGYSVSREKKERFSLILESASTNQTSMYLCASSLTRTGGGQPQHFGDGTRLSIL.

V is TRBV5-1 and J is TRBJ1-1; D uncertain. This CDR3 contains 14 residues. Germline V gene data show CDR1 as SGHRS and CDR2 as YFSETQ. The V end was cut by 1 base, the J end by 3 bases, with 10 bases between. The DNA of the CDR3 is TGCGCCAGCAGCTTGCGGGGAGAGGACACTGAAGCTTTCTTT. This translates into CASSLRGEDTEAFF.

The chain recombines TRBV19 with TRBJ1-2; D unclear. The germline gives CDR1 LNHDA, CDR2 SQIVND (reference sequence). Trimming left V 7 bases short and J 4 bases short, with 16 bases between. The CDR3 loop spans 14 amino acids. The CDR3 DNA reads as TGTGCCAGTACCCTAGTGGGAGGTAGCTATGGCTACACCTTC. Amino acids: CASTLVGGSYGYTF.

CDR3 in DNA: TGTGCCAGCAGTGCTGGCCGGGGAGGGTGGGCAACTAATGAAAAACTGTTTTTT. It specifies CASSAGRGGWATNEKLFF. The chain has TRBV2 and TRBJ1-4; D unresolved. Germline-derived CDR1 and CDR2 are SNHLY and FYNNEI. Trimming removed 4 bases from V and 0 bases from J, with 18 bases in between. The CDR3 has 18 amino acids.

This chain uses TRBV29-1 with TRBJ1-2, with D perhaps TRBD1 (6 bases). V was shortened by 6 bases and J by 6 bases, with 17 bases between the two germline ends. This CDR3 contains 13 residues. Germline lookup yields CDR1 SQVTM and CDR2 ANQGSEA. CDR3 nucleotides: TGCAGCGTCCTCTCCTGGGGGCGGGATGGCTACACCTTC. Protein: CSVLSWGRDGYTF.

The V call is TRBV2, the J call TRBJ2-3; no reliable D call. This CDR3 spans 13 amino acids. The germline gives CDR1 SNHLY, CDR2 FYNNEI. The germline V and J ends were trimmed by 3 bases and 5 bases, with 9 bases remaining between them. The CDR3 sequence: CASSDRLGDTQYF. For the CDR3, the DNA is TGTGCCAGCAGTGACAGGTTGGGAGATACGCAGTATTTT.

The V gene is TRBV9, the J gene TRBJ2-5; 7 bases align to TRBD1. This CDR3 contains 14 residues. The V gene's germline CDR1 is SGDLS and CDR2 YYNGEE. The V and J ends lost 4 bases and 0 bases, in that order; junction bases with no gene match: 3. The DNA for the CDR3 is TGTGCCAGCAGCTCAGGGACAGACCAAGAGACCCAGTACTTC. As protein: CASSSGTDQETQYF.

This CDR3 reads CASRQTGAPANEKLFF. CDR3 coding DNA: TGTGCCAGCAGACAGACAGGGGCGCCGGCTAATGAAAAACTGTTTTTT. The genes are TRBV5-6 and TRBJ1-4; 8 positions agree with TRBD1. The germline CDR1 and CDR2 sequences are SGHDT and YYEEEE. This CDR3 comprises 16 residues. With 5 bases clipped from V and 3 bases from J, the junction kept 9 bases outside the gene matches.

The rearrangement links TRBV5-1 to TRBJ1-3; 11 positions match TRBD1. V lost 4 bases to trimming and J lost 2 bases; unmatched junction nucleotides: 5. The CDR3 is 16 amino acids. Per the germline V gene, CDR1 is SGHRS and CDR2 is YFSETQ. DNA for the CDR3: TGCGCCAGCAGCATGGAGGGACAGGGGGCTGGAAACACCATATATTTT. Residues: CASSMEGQGAGNTIYF.